Listed below are T cell receptor beta chains from one sample, sequenced in a study of T cell repertoires in cytomegalovirus infection. Their target antigens are unknown. TCRdb independently ran MiXCR on the reads; one entry per CDR3 protein. The sample records fewer than 950,000 distinct CDR3 sequences, approximately 32% being singletons. Sequencing was performed on cultured CD8+ T cells from PBMCs, taken from culture after CMV antigen stimulation. The receptors originated from a human donor in good health (CMV status not recorded). Some clones in this sample may be carry-over from other donors' samples. The CDR3 runs from the conserved cysteine through the conserved F or W. Fields, in order: V gene, clone size, D gene, J gene, CDR3 protein, CDR3 DNA. D genes are given only for firm matches. Not every row has a clone size; where given, it reads once, few, many or a size class.

v_call: TRBV27; clone_size: .; d_call: TRBD1; j_call: TRBJ1-1; cdr3_aa: CASSLSRTGLSLGEAFF; cdr3_nt: TGTGCCAGCAGTTTAAGTCGGACAGGACTCAGCCTGGGTGAAGCTTTCTTT
v_call: TRBV5-1; clone_size: .; d_call: .; j_call: TRBJ2-7; cdr3_aa: CASSFGGQTYEQYF; cdr3_nt: TGCGCCAGCAGCTTCGGGGGACAGACCTACGAGCAGTACTTC
v_call: TRBV6-8; clone_size: .; d_call: .; j_call: TRBJ1-6; cdr3_aa: CATCVTGSYSPLHF; cdr3_nt: TGTGCCACCTGCGTTACAGGGAGTTATTCACCCCTCCACTTT
v_call: TRBV4-1; clone_size: .; d_call: .; j_call: TRBJ1-1; cdr3_aa: CASSQDRGATEAFF; cdr3_nt: TGCGCCAGCAGCCAAGATCGGGGTGCCACTGAAGCTTTCTTT
v_call: TRBV9; clone_size: .; d_call: TRBD1; j_call: TRBJ2-3; cdr3_aa: CASSPLGSDRALSTDTQYF; cdr3_nt: TGTGCCAGCAGCCCCCTAGGATCGGACAGGGCCCTTAGCACAGATACGCAGTATTTT
v_call: TRBV28; clone_size: .; d_call: TRBD1; j_call: TRBJ2-2; cdr3_aa: CASSFSGTGQPGELFF; cdr3_nt: TGTGCCAGCAGCTTCTCCGGGACAGGGCAACCCGGGGAGCTGTTTTTT
v_call: TRBV6-2/TRBV6-3; clone_size: .; d_call: .; j_call: TRBJ1-6; cdr3_aa: CASSQPGHGGSPLHF; cdr3_nt: TGTGCCAGCAGTCAACCGGGACACGGGGGTTCACCCCTCCACTTT
v_call: TRBV18; clone_size: .; d_call: .; j_call: TRBJ2-5; cdr3_aa: CASSPFPRQETQYF; cdr3_nt: TGTGCCAGCTCACCATTCCCCAGGCAAGAGACCCAGTACTTC
v_call: TRBV7-8; clone_size: many; d_call: TRBD1; j_call: TRBJ2-5; cdr3_aa: CASSLARDRGSLGPKETQYF; cdr3_nt: TGTGCCAGCAGCTTAGCTCGGGACAGGGGGTCTTTAGGGCCCAAAGAGACCCAGTACTTC
v_call: TRBV6-5; clone_size: many; d_call: .; j_call: TRBJ1-5; cdr3_aa: CASSPLNSNQPQHF; cdr3_nt: TGTGCCAGCAGCCCCTTAAATAGCAATCAGCCCCAGCATTTT
v_call: TRBV7-2; clone_size: few; d_call: TRBD2; j_call: TRBJ2-3; cdr3_aa: CASSSVGTSGGVYTDTQYF; cdr3_nt: TGTGCCAGCAGCTCCGTAGGGACTAGCGGGGGGGTGTACACAGATACGCAGTATTTT
v_call: TRBV7-9; clone_size: .; d_call: TRBD2; j_call: TRBJ2-1; cdr3_aa: CASSFGTISYNEQFF; cdr3_nt: TGTGCCAGCAGCTTCGGGACTATCTCCTACAATGAGCAGTTCTTC
v_call: TRBV27; clone_size: .; d_call: .; j_call: TRBJ1-1; cdr3_aa: CASSSPPFRRNTEAFF; cdr3_nt: TGTGCCAGCAGTTCGCCCCCTTTTAGAAGGAACACTGAAGCTTTCTTT
v_call: TRBV15; clone_size: once; d_call: .; j_call: TRBJ2-5; cdr3_aa: CATSREWAVHETQYF; cdr3_nt: TGTGCCACCAGCAGAGAATGGGCAGTGCACGAGACCCAGTACTTC
v_call: TRBV6-2/TRBV6-3; clone_size: few; d_call: TRBD1; j_call: TRBJ1-1; cdr3_aa: CASRTTGDPLNTEAFF; cdr3_nt: TGTGCCAGCAGAACGACAGGGGACCCCCTGAACACTGAAGCTTTCTTT
v_call: TRBV7-6; clone_size: many; d_call: TRBD2; j_call: TRBJ2-1; cdr3_aa: CASSLEVLVAGGHNEQFF; cdr3_nt: TGTGCCAGCAGCTTAGAGGTTCTGGTTGCGGGGGGTCACAATGAGCAGTTCTTC
v_call: TRBV12-3/TRBV12-4; clone_size: few; d_call: TRBD1; j_call: TRBJ1-6; cdr3_aa: CASSPDRAYSYNSPLHF; cdr3_nt: TGTGCCAGCAGCCCCGACAGGGCCTACTCCTATAATTCACCCCTCCACTTT
v_call: TRBV6-1; clone_size: few; d_call: .; j_call: TRBJ1-1; cdr3_aa: CASSEGEFPEAFF; cdr3_nt: TGTGCCAGCAGTGAAGGGGAGTTCCCTGAAGCTTTCTTT
v_call: TRBV2; clone_size: few; d_call: TRBD1; j_call: TRBJ1-6; cdr3_aa: CASSQGVLGSPLHF; cdr3_nt: TGTGCCAGCAGCCAGGGGGTTTTAGGTTCACCCCTCCACTTT
v_call: TRBV12-3/TRBV12-4; clone_size: .; d_call: TRBD1; j_call: TRBJ1-5; cdr3_aa: CASSLWGDRQGAVQPQHF; cdr3_nt: TGTGCCAGCAGCTTGTGGGGAGATCGACAGGGGGCGGTTCAGCCCCAGCATTTT
v_call: TRBV11-2; clone_size: .; d_call: TRBD1; j_call: TRBJ1-4; cdr3_aa: CASSSRQGANEKLFF; cdr3_nt: TGTGCCAGCAGCTCGCGACAGGGCGCTAATGAAAAACTGTTTTTT
v_call: TRBV7-6; clone_size: .; d_call: .; j_call: TRBJ2-1; cdr3_aa: CASSAGVAASYNEQFF; cdr3_nt: TGTGCCAGCAGCGCAGGGGTAGCCGCCTCCTACAATGAGCAGTTCTTC
v_call: TRBV27; clone_size: .; d_call: TRBD1; j_call: TRBJ1-2; cdr3_aa: CASSNHRGPNYGYTF; cdr3_nt: TGTGCCAGCAGTAACCACAGGGGGCCAAACTATGGCTACACCTTC
v_call: TRBV6-2/TRBV6-3; clone_size: few; d_call: .; j_call: TRBJ2-1; cdr3_aa: CASSFNRERGYNEQFF; cdr3_nt: TGTGCCAGCAGTTTCAACAGGGAAAGGGGGTACAATGAGCAGTTCTTC
v_call: TRBV6-5; clone_size: few; d_call: .; j_call: TRBJ1-5; cdr3_aa: CASSSEFRGLNQPQHF; cdr3_nt: TGTGCCAGCAGTTCCGAATTCCGGGGGCTTAATCAGCCCCAGCATTTT
v_call: TRBV10-2; clone_size: .; d_call: .; j_call: TRBJ2-5; cdr3_aa: CASSESRAAQETQYF; cdr3_nt: TGCGCCAGCAGTGAGTCGCGAGCGGCGCAAGAGACCCAGTACTTC
v_call: TRBV7-9; clone_size: .; d_call: .; j_call: TRBJ1-1; cdr3_aa: CASSTPGQRTEAFF; cdr3_nt: TGTGCCAGCAGCACCCCTGGCCAACGCACTGAAGCTTTCTTT
v_call: TRBV7-2; clone_size: many; d_call: .; j_call: TRBJ1-1; cdr3_aa: CASSFTNTEAFF; cdr3_nt: TGTGCCAGCAGCTTTACTAACACTGAAGCTTTCTTT
v_call: TRBV9; clone_size: .; d_call: .; j_call: TRBJ1-2; cdr3_aa: CASSVVKDSAMANTF; cdr3_nt: TGTGCCAGCAGCGTAGTAAAGGACAGCGCTATGGCTAACACCTTC
v_call: TRBV19; clone_size: .; d_call: TRBD2; j_call: TRBJ2-1; cdr3_aa: CASRGERGPEQFF; cdr3_nt: TGTGCCAGTAGAGGCGAGCGGGGGCCCGAGCAGTTCTTC